A single sample gave rise to the 12 T cell receptor beta chains below, sequenced in a study of cytomegalovirus exposure and HLA in healthy donors. Both 60 Vbeta primers and 13 Jbeta primers went into the PCR. This table comes from immunoSEQ multiplex PCR, and its TCRdb copy is limited to in-frame clones, with some not included. The data hold 30,000 to 35,000 clones, with more than 65% observed a single time. Sample: PBMCs. Source of these receptors: a woman aged 18 to 35 in good health and CMV-seronegative.

This chain uses TRBV6-5 with TRBJ1-1; 9 bases map to TRBD1. This CDR3 region has 16 residues. CDR1 and CDR2 (germline): MNHEY, SVGAGI. Trimming took 4 bases from V and 2 from J; bases not matched to a gene: 8. For the CDR3, the DNA is TGTGCCAGCAGTTTCAAACAGGGGGCCCTTAACACTGAAGCTTTCTTT. Translation gives CASSFKQGALNTEAFF.

V is TRBV7-3 and J is TRBJ2-3; TRBD2 matches 7 bases. Germline V lookup: CDR1 SGHTA, CDR2 FQGTGA. The CDR3 runs to 14 residues. J gave up 2 bases and V 5 bases, and 4 bases lay outside the gene matches. The CDR3 DNA reads as TGTGCCAGCAGCCTGAGCGGGATCACAGATACGCAGTATTTT. It codes for CASSLSGITDTQYF.

This clone was detected a few times. In DNA form, the CDR3 reads TGCAGCGTTGGATCTAACACAGATACGCAGTATTTT. Translated: CSVGSNTDTQYF. The chain employs TRBV29-1 and TRBJ2-3; D gene ambiguous. The V end lost 4 bases, the J end lost 2 bases, and 7 bases lay between the germline ends. The V gene's germline CDR1 is SQVTM and CDR2 ANQGSEA. This CDR3 is built from 12 residues.

This clone was counted between two and nine times. This chain connects TRBV19 to TRBJ1-4, with 9 bases lining up with TRBD1. CDR3 length equals 17 residues. The J segment lost 5 bases and the V segment lost 2 bases, leaving 9 bases of the junction unmatched. Looked up from germline, CDR1 is LNHDA and CDR2 is SQIVND (reference sequence). This CDR3 is CASSINLSDRGNEKLFF. The CDR3 DNA follows: TGTGCCAGTAGTATAAACTTGTCGGACAGGGGAAATGAAAAACTGTTTTTT.

The chain is built from TRBV10-3 and TRBJ1-4; a possible D gene is TRBD1 (5 bases). The CDR3 is 13 amino acids. The V end was cut by 8 bases, the J end by 1 base, with 8 bases between. The germline gives CDR1 ENHRY, CDR2 SYGVKD. This CDR3 reads CAIAGGTNEKLFF. In DNA form, the CDR3 reads TGTGCCATCGCCGGGGGAACTAATGAAAAACTGTTTTTT.

The chain employs TRBV27 and TRBJ1-1; 9 nucleotides align to TRBD1. This CDR3 region has 16 residues. The ends lost 2 bases at V and 2 bases at J; junction bases unmatched: 6. Per the germline V gene, CDR1 is MNHEY and CDR2 is SMNVEV (reference sequence). The CDR3 nucleotides are TGTGCCAGCAGTTTACGGCCGGGACAGGGAAACACTGAAGCTTTCTTT. This encodes CASSLRPGQGNTEAFF.

This sequence joins TRBV5-8 and TRBJ2-1; 15 nucleotides align to TRBD2. Germline lookup yields CDR1 SGHTS and CDR2 YDEGEE. This CDR3 has 17 residues. The junction had 4 bases not matched to a gene; V was cut back by 6 bases and J by 0 bases. CDR3 protein: CASIGLAGGSSYNEQFF. DNA of the CDR3: TGTGCCAGCATTGGACTAGCGGGAGGGAGCTCCTACAATGAGCAGTTCTTC.

V gene TRBV9 combines with J gene TRBJ2-1; D not resolved. Germline loops: CDR1 SGDLS, CDR2 YYNGEE. The CDR3 totals 15 residues. Trimming pared 0 bases from V and 8 bases from J, leaving 15 bases between. CDR3 region: CASSVEERSVHEQFF. CDR3 DNA sequence: TGTGCCAGCAGCGTAGAGGAACGGAGTGTCCATGAGCAGTTCTTC.

The J gene is TRBJ2-1, the V gene TRBV7-6; 9 positions match TRBD2. Germline trimming cut 3 bases from V and 6 bases from J; bases unmatched to any gene: 3. The CDR3 runs to 14 residues. Germline V gives CDR1 SGHVS, CDR2 FNYEAQ. The CDR3 region is CASSFSGSVNEQFF. As DNA, the CDR3 is TGTGCCAGCAGCTTTAGCGGGAGTGTCAATGAGCAGTTCTTC. Full variable domain (rest looked up from reference TRBV7-6 and TRBJ2-1): GAGVSQSPRYKVTKRGQDVALRCDPISGHVSLYWYRQALGQGPEFLTYFNYEAQQDKSGLPNDRFSAERPEGSISTLTIQRTEQRDSAMYRCASSFSGSVNEQFFGPGTRLTVL.

V gene TRBV7-2 combines with J gene TRBJ1-1, with D unresolved. There are 12 residues in the CDR3. V dropped 3 bases and J dropped 2 bases, with 4 bases sitting between them. CDR1 SGHTA and CDR2 FQGNSA come from the germline V gene. CDR3 sequence: CASSFTNTEAFF. CDR3 coding DNA: TGTGCCAGCAGCTTCACAAACACTGAAGCTTTCTTT.

CDR3 sequence: CASSAAGGVNEQYF. In nucleotides, the CDR3 is TGTGCCAGCAGCGCGGCAGGGGGCGTAAACGAGCAGTACTTC. V and J are TRBV7-3 and TRBJ2-7; the match to TRBD1 covers 8 bases. The CDR3 extends over 14 amino acids. Germline V gene lookup returns CDR1 SGHTA and CDR2 FQGTGA. Trimming at V came to 5 bases and at J to 5 bases, leaving 8 bases not matched to a gene.

The rearrangement uses TRBV28 and TRBJ2-7; 15 bases fit TRBD2. With 3 bases clipped from V and 4 bases from J, the junction kept 4 bases outside the gene matches. This CDR3 comprises 16 residues. Germline lookup yields CDR1 MDHEN and CDR2 SYDVKM. This CDR3 reads CASSLGLAGGSYEQYF. The CDR3 DNA follows: TGTGCCAGCAGTTTGGGACTAGCGGGAGGCTCTTACGAGCAGTACTTC.